The 9 T cell receptor beta chains in this list originate from one sample, sequenced in a study of technical replicates of blood from a few donors. The assay was immunoSEQ multiplex PCR, and TCRdb's table has in-frame clones only and misses some. Of about 89,000 clones in the sample, approximately 96% are singletons; the top ten hold 0.24%. Sequenced: T cells isolated from PBMCs. Receptor source: a human donor in good health.

The chain links TRBV6-1 to TRBJ2-7, with D possibly TRBD2 on 5 matching bases. The CDR3 is 14 residues long. Per the germline V gene, CDR1 is MNHNS and CDR2 is SASEGT. The ends were cut back, 0 bases at V and 2 bases at J, with 8 bases in the middle. The DNA of the CDR3 is TGTGCCAGCAGTGAAGCGGACGGGACCTACGAGCAGTACTTC. This translates into CASSEADGTYEQYF.

The chain couples TRBV28 to TRBJ2-2; D is ambiguous. Germline values: CDR1 MDHEN, CDR2 SYDVKM. The V and J ends lost 11 bases and 6 bases respectively, with 10 bases between them. This CDR3 is built from 11 residues. The CDR3 region has the DNA TGTGCCGGCCTGTTGGCCGGGGAGCTGTTTTTT. Translated: CAGLLAGELFF. Filled out from reference TRBV28 and TRBJ2-2, the complete variable domain reads DVKVTQSSRYLVKRTGEKVFLECVQDMDHENMFWYRQDPGLGLRLIYFSYDVKMKEKGDIPEGYSVSREKKERFSLILESASTNQTSMYLCAGLLAGELFFGEGSRLTVL.

The chain recombines TRBV13 with TRBJ2-5, with 8 nucleotides matching TRBD2. V gave up 5 bases and J gave up 4 bases; unmatched junction bases: 3. The CDR3 extends over 13 amino acids. From germline, CDR1 is PRHDT and CDR2 FYEKMQ (reference sequence). The CDR3, as DNA: TGTGCCAGCAGCCAGGGACTAGGAGAGACCCAGTACTTC. Translation: CASSQGLGETQYF.

The gene calls are TRBV19 and TRBJ2-2; TRBD1 aligns across 7 bases. Germline values: CDR1 LNHDA, CDR2 SQIVND (reference sequence). The CDR3 totals 15 residues. J was trimmed by 4 bases and V by 3 bases; bases with no gene match: 5. CDR3 region: CASSMGQLFTGELFF. The DNA for the CDR3 is TGTGCCAGTAGTATGGGACAGCTTTTCACCGGGGAGCTGTTTTTT.

The chain is built from TRBV27 and TRBJ2-7, with 10 bases that match TRBD2. CDR3 size: 15 residues. Germline CDR1 is MNHEY and CDR2 is SMNVEV (reference sequence). The ends lost 5 bases at V and 0 bases at J; junction bases unmatched: 4. CDR3 sequence reads: CASSDGTSVSYEQYF. The CDR3 region has the DNA TGTGCCAGCAGTGACGGGACTAGCGTCTCCTACGAGCAGTACTTC.

The rearrangement uses TRBV7-6 and TRBJ2-7, with D possibly being TRBD2 (6 bases). The V gene's germline CDR1 is SGHVS and CDR2 FNYEAQ. The CDR3 extends over 12 amino acids. Deletions cut 2 bases from V and 6 bases from J, with 8 bases between. CDR3 sequence reads: CASSLKAGEQYF. The CDR3 nucleotides read TGTGCCAGCAGCTTAAAAGCGGGCGAGCAGTACTTC.

V usage is TRBV27 and J usage is TRBJ1-5; 9 nucleotides match TRBD1. V lost 6 bases to trimming and J lost 6 bases; unmatched junction nucleotides: 15. From germline, CDR1 is MNHEY and CDR2 SMNVEV (reference sequence). The CDR3 runs to 17 residues. The CDR3 here is CASSPYPRTGASQPQHF. Written as DNA, the CDR3 is TGTGCCAGCAGCCCATACCCCAGGACAGGGGCCAGTCAGCCCCAGCATTTT.

This clone was picked up a small number of times. This chain links TRBV6-6 with TRBJ1-1; D gene ambiguous. This CDR3 contains 12 residues. Germline CDR1 MNHNY, CDR2 SVGAGI (reference sequence). Trimming took 2 bases from V and 9 from J, leaving 10 bases between them. This CDR3 is CASSYDRYQAFF. The DNA for the CDR3 is TGTGCCAGCAGTTACGATCGGTACCAAGCTTTCTTT.

DNA for the CDR3: TGTGCCAGCAGCTTGGCCACCGGGACTGAACAAGAGACCCAGTACTTC. Its protein is CASSLATGTEQETQYF. The chain recombines TRBV5-4 with TRBJ2-5; TRBD2 might be the D (6 bases). This CDR3 spans 16 amino acids. Trimming shortened V by 0 bases and J by 2 bases, and 14 bases separated the two germline ends. The germline V gene has CDR1 SGHNT and CDR2 YYREEE (reference sequence).